Below, 22 T cell receptor beta chains from the same sample are listed, as sequenced in a study of T cells after yellow fever vaccination. MiXCR, run by TCRdb on the 5' RACE reads, gives a single entry per CDR3 protein. The sample yields about 130,000 distinct CDR3 sequences, 7.5% to 10% seen once. Specimen: CD8+ T cells sorted from PBMCs, collected on the day of the yellow fever booster vaccination. Receptor source: a man aged 18 to 30 who received the YFV17D yellow fever vaccine.

Only a few counts were recorded for this clonotype. This chain connects TRBV7-3 to TRBJ2-3, with TRBD2 matching 10 bases. Trimming at V came to 5 bases and at J to 4 bases, leaving 3 bases not matched to a gene. Germline lookup yields CDR1 SGHTA and CDR2 FQGTGA. This CDR3 is built from 14 residues. In DNA form, the CDR3 reads TGTGCCAGCAGCAGCGGGGGGGAATCAGATACGCAGTATTTT. It translates to CASSSGGESDTQYF.

The chain links TRBV4-1 to TRBJ2-2; possible D gene TRBD2, 6 bases. CDR3 length: 15 amino acids. V was trimmed by 3 bases and J by 6 bases, leaving 14 bases between them. The germline V gene has CDR1 MGHRA and CDR2 YSYEKL. The CDR3 is CASSHWGWEAGELFF. The CDR3 nucleotides read TGCGCCAGCAGCCATTGGGGGTGGGAGGCCGGGGAGCTGTTTTTT.

The chain couples TRBV19 to TRBJ2-2; 10 nucleotides agree with TRBD2. Germline V gives CDR1 LNHDA, CDR2 SQIVND (reference sequence). The CDR3 is made up of 14 amino acids. With V trimmed by 6 bases and J by 7 bases, 5 bases remained unmatched. CDR3 residues: CASSSGGAGGELFF. In DNA, the CDR3 is TGTGCCAGTAGCAGCGGGGGGGCAGGCGGGGAGCTGTTTTTT. Combining the CDR3 with reference TRBV19 and TRBJ2-2 gives the whole variable domain DGGITQSPKYLFRKEGQNVTLSCEQNLNHDAMYWYRQDPGQGLRLIYYSQIVNDFQKGDIAEGYSVSREKKESFPLTVTSAQKNPTAFYLCASSSGGAGGELFFGEGSRLTVL.

This clonotype occurred many times. This rearrangement joins TRBV4-3 to TRBJ2-7; 8 nucleotides agree with TRBD1. The CDR3 extends over 16 amino acids. CDR1 is LGHNA, CDR2 YSLEER, per germline. Losses at the gene ends were 4 bases for V and 2 bases for J; bases not matched to a gene: 10. DNA of the CDR3: TGCGCCAGCAGCCTCCGACAGGGGAGAATCCCCTACGAGCAGTACGTC. Translation: CASSLRQGRIPYEQYV.

Only a few counts were recorded for this clonotype. The V and J genes are TRBV15 and TRBJ2-3, with D possibly TRBD2 on 6 matching bases. V lost 8 bases and J 0 bases, leaving 15 bases between the germline ends. Germline assignment: CDR1 LNHNV and CDR2 YYDKDF (reference sequence). CDR3 length: 15 residues. CDR3 DNA: TGTGCCACCGGCCCTTGGCGGGGCAGCACAGATACGCAGTATTTT. It encodes CATGPWRGSTDTQYF. The variable domain in full, with the rest retrieved from reference TRBV15 and TRBJ2-3, is DAMVIQNPRYQVTQFGKPVTLSCSQTLNHNVMYWYQQKSSQAPKLLFHYYDKDFNNEADTPDNFQSRRPNTSFCFLDIRSPGLGDTAMYLCATGPWRGSTDTQYFGPGTRLTVL.

This clonotype was seen at least ten times. This chain joins TRBV4-3 and TRBJ2-3; no clear D. Between the trimmed V and J ends, which lost 0 bases and 2 bases, there was a span of 12 bases. The V gene's germline CDR1 is LGHNA and CDR2 YSLEER. The CDR3 runs to 16 residues. CDR3 residues: CASSQDKTQITDTQYF. DNA of the CDR3: TGCGCCAGCAGCCAAGATAAGACTCAGATCACAGATACGCAGTATTTT.

The chain carries TRBV5-1 and TRBJ2-3, with TRBD2 matching over 7 bases. The length of the CDR3 is 16 residues. Germline V gives CDR1 SGHRS, CDR2 YFSETQ. J gave up 2 bases and V 2 bases, and 8 bases lay outside the gene matches. Here the CDR3 DNA reads TGCGCCAGCAGCTTCGCCGTGAGCGGGGTCACAGATACGCAGTATTTT. Translation gives CASSFAVSGVTDTQYF. The complete variable domain, with remaining parts taken from reference TRBV5-1 and TRBJ2-3, reads KAGVTQTPRYLIKTRGQQVTLSCSPISGHRSVSWYQQTPGQGLQFLFEYFSETQRNKGNFPGRFSGRQFSNSRSEMNVSTLELGDSALYLCASSFAVSGVTDTQYFGPGTRLTVL.

As for this clonotype: A junction end diverges from the germline sequence, so it may reflect a read error. V gene TRBV6-5 combines with J gene TRBJ2-2; a possible D gene is TRBD1 (6 bases). Germline CDR1 MNHEY, CDR2 SVGAGI. The CDR3 has 15 residues. CDR3 region: CSSRLPYRDTGELFF. The CDR3 nucleotides are TGTTCCAGCAGACTCCCGTACAGGGACACCGGGGAGCTGTTTTTT.

This clonotype was found many times. The chain carries TRBV20-1 and TRBJ2-1; a weak D match, TRBD2 (5 bases). This CDR3 contains 15 residues. V was clipped by 1 base and J by 0 bases, with 10 bases between them. Germline CDR1 and CDR2: DFQATT and SNEGSKA (reference sequence). The CDR3 coding sequence is TGCAGTGCTAGAGTACCGGGGAGCTCCTACAATGAGCAGTTCTTC. Residues: CSARVPGSSYNEQFF.

This clonotype was observed many times. This sequence joins TRBV5-1 and TRBJ2-1; 7 bases fit TRBD2. With V trimmed by 4 bases and J by 4 bases, 14 bases remained unmatched. CDR1 and CDR2 from the germline V gene are SGHRS and YFSETQ. CDR3 length: 17 amino acids. The CDR3 here is CASSVHTPGLRYNEQFF. The CDR3 DNA follows: TGCGCCAGCAGCGTACACACCCCGGGACTAAGGTACAATGAGCAGTTCTTC.

This clonotype was found many times. The chain is built from TRBV5-5 and TRBJ2-7; D possibly corresponds to TRBD2 (5 bases). V lost 1 base and J lost 4, with 6 bases in between. This CDR3 contains 12 residues. Germline CDR1 and CDR2: SGHKS and YYEKEE (reference sequence). CDR3 loop: CASSLSGYEQYV. Here the CDR3 DNA reads TGTGCCAGCAGCTTGTCGGGATACGAGCAGTACGTC.

This clonotype was counted a few times. This chain links TRBV4-1 with TRBJ1-2; 10 nucleotides align to TRBD1. J gave up 8 bases and V 1 base, and 7 bases lay outside the gene matches. Germline V lookup: CDR1 MGHRA, CDR2 YSYEKL. The CDR3 covers 15 residues. The DNA of the CDR3 is TGCGCCAGCAGCCAAGGGACCGGGACAGGGGACGGCTACACCTTC. It encodes CASSQGTGTGDGYTF.

This clonotype was detected ten times or more. This chain uses TRBV12-3 or TRBV12-4 with TRBJ2-3; possible D gene TRBD2, 6 bases. Trimming shortened V by 1 base and J by 4 bases, and 9 bases separated the two germline ends. This CDR3 region has 14 residues. CDR3 coding DNA: TGTGCCAGCAGTTTAGGGGCGGGGCCAGATACGCAGTATTTT. The encoded protein is CASSLGAGPDTQYF.

J is TRBJ1-1 and V is TRBV29-1, with D perhaps matching TRBD1 (6 bases). Germline V gives CDR1 SQVTM, CDR2 ANQGSEA. The CDR3 runs 14 residues. Trimming pared 1 base from V and 1 base from J, leaving 10 bases between. The CDR3 coding sequence is TGCAGCGTTGAAGGAAGGGGGGCGAACACTGAAGCTTTCTTT. Translating it yields CSVEGRGANTEAFF.

The chain carries TRBV7-2 and TRBJ2-1; TRBD2 might be the D (5 bases). The CDR3 contains 14 residues. V was pared by 7 bases and J by 7 bases, with 17 bases between. Germline CDR1 SGHTA, CDR2 FQGNSA. The CDR3 loop is CASIQRAGINEQFF. The DNA of the CDR3 is TGTGCCAGCATCCAGAGGGCAGGCATAAATGAGCAGTTCTTC. The whole variable domain, filled in from reference TRBV7-2 and TRBJ2-1, reads GAGVSQSPSNKVTEKGKDVELRCDPISGHTALYWYRQSLGQGLEFLIYFQGNSAPDKSGLPSDRFSAERTGGSVSTLTIQRTQQEDSAVYLCASIQRAGINEQFFGPGTRLTVL.

Only a few counts were recorded for this clonotype. The chain employs TRBV6-1 and TRBJ1-1; perhaps TRBD1 as D (5 bases). Trimming removed 4 bases at V and 4 bases at J, with 16 bases between. The CDR3 length is 15 residues. The germline V gene has CDR1 MNHNS and CDR2 SASEGT. This CDR3 reads CASSGSVGESTEAFF. Here the CDR3 DNA reads TGTGCCAGCAGTGGATCGGTAGGGGAAAGCACTGAAGCTTTCTTT.

This clonotype showed up many times. The gene calls are TRBV12-3 or TRBV12-4 and TRBJ2-1; D not certain. Between the trimmed V and J ends, which lost 2 bases and 6 bases, there was a span of 11 bases. The CDR3 extends over 14 amino acids. The CDR3 coding sequence is TGTGCCAGCAGTTTAAGTGTCCTTGGCAATGAGCAGTTCTTC. Translated: CASSLSVLGNEQFF.

The V and J genes are TRBV7-8 and TRBJ1-5; D gene unclear. CDR3 length: 13 residues. Germline V lookup: CDR1 SGHVS, CDR2 FQNEAQ. Trimming stripped 1 base from V and 4 bases from J, with 5 bases between. CDR3 residues: CASSLELNQPQHF. The CDR3 DNA follows: TGTGCCAGCAGCTTAGAATTGAATCAGCCCCAGCATTTT.

The chain is built from TRBV6-6 and TRBJ2-1; TRBD2 might be the D (6 bases). This CDR3 contains 15 residues. Germline CDR1 MNHNY, CDR2 SVGAGI (reference sequence). Trimming pared 5 bases from V and 9 bases from J, leaving 20 bases between. The CDR3 bases are TGTGCCAGCAGTGGCCGACTAGAGTTCGGGGGTGAGCAGTTCTTC. Translation: CASSGRLEFGGEQFF.

In this sample, this clonotype turned up many times. The chain has TRBV27 and TRBJ1-6; tentative D call: TRBD1 (5 bases). V lost 2 bases and J lost 0, with 5 bases in between. The CDR3 is 15 amino acids. Looked up from germline, CDR1 is MNHEY and CDR2 is SMNVEV (reference sequence). For the CDR3, the DNA is TGTGCCAGCAGTTTAGGGGGCTCCTATAATTCACCCCTCCACTTT. Protein sequence: CASSLGGSYNSPLHF.

In this sample, this clonotype turned up a few times. The chain carries TRBV29-1 and TRBJ1-2; D remains ambiguous. Trimming took off 3 bases at V and 4 bases at J, with 15 bases between the two ends. Per germline, CDR1 SQVTM and CDR2 ANQGSEA. The CDR3 is 14 residues long. CDR3 sequence: CSVDVGGLFYGYTF. The CDR3 bases are TGCAGCGTTGATGTGGGAGGTTTATTCTATGGCTACACCTTC.

The V and J genes are TRBV18 and TRBJ1-1, with unresolved D. V was shortened by 2 bases and J by 5 bases, with 12 bases between the two germline ends. The CDR3 contains 14 residues. The germline CDR1 and CDR2 sequences are KGHSH and LQKENI. The CDR3 loop reads CASSPEKGRTEAFF. The CDR3 nucleotides are TGTGCCAGCTCACCAGAAAAAGGGCGGACTGAAGCTTTCTTT.